A selection of T cell receptor beta chains follows, all from one sample in a study of blood T cell repertoires in COVID-19. Sequenced by immunoSEQ multiplex PCR; TCRdb stores in-frame clones only, minus some. The sample has roughly 26,000 clones, 90% to 95% seen once. What was sequenced was peripheral blood. The receptors were sampled from a human donor in a cohort sampled during active COVID-19. The CDR3 runs from the conserved cysteine through the conserved F or W. D genes are given only for firm matches. Clone sizes are given selectively: once, few, many, or a class where the clone is expanded.

TRBJ1-3	.	TRBV3-1/TRBV3-2	.	CASSPTTRRGNTIYF	TGTGCCAGCAGTCCCACAACCCGCCGTGGAAACACCATATATTTT
TRBJ2-7	.	TRBV5-1	TRBD1	CASSLDSTRIGTGGSYEQYF	TGCGCCAGCAGCTTGGATTCGACCCGAATCGGGACAGGGGGTTCCTACGAGCAGTACTTC
TRBJ2-7	.	TRBV6-1	TRBD1	CASSEPRGTGGTEQYF	TGTGCCAGCAGTGAACCACGCGGGACAGGGGGAACCGAGCAGTACTTC
TRBJ2-7	.	TRBV4-2	.	CASSQYAGLAYEQYF	TGTGCCAGCAGCCAATACGCGGGTCTGGCCTACGAGCAGTACTTC
TRBJ2-7	.	TRBV29-1	.	CSVLGRDYEQYF	TGCAGCGTCCTGGGCAGGGACTACGAGCAGTACTTC
TRBJ1-1	.	TRBV19	TRBD1	CASSGRRTGLNTEAFF	TGTGCCAGTAGCGGTAGGCGGACAGGCCTGAACACTGAAGCTTTCTTT
TRBJ2-1	.	TRBV5-4	.	CASSLVGFSTVSYNEQFF	TGTGCCAGCAGCTTGGTCGGGTTCTCGACAGTTTCTTACAATGAGCAGTTCTTC
TRBJ2-2	.	TRBV5-1	.	CASSLGYESGELFF	TGCGCCAGCAGCTTGGGGTACGAGTCCGGGGAGCTGTTTTTT
TRBJ2-7	.	TRBV6-5	TRBD2	CASSYSAGPSYEQYF	TGTGCCAGCAGTTACTCAGCGGGGCCCTCCTACGAGCAGTACTTC
TRBJ1-5	.	TRBV2	TRBD1	CASKTGGNQPQHF	TGTGCCAGCAAGACAGGGGGCAATCAGCCCCAGCATTTT
TRBJ1-1	.	TRBV10-3	.	CAISESSALVTEAFF	TGTGCCATCAGTGAGTCCAGTGCGCTAGTTACTGAAGCTTTCTTT
TRBJ1-6	.	TRBV30	TRBD1	CAWSSDRPSLSPLHF	TGTGCCTGGAGTTCGGACAGGCCCTCTCTTTCACCCCTCCACTTT
TRBJ2-7	once	TRBV7-6	TRBD1	CASSFRDRAANEQYF	TGTGCCAGCAGCTTCCGGGACAGGGCTGCTAACGAGCAGTACTTC
TRBJ1-1	.	TRBV7-9	.	CASSMDSNTEAFF	TGTGCCAGCAGCATGGACAGCAACACTGAAGCTTTCTTT
TRBJ2-7	.	TRBV21-1	.	CASSSRVLTYEQYF	TGTGCCAGCAGCAGCAGGGTTTTAACCTACGAGCAGTACTTC
TRBJ2-3	once	TRBV11-3	.	CASSLVWQSTDTQYF	TGTGCCAGCAGCTTAGTTTGGCAGAGCACAGATACGCAGTATTTT
TRBJ1-1	.	TRBV18	.	CASSRGFSNTEAFF	TGTGCCAGCTCGCGGGGCTTTTCGAACACTGAAGCTTTCTTT
TRBJ2-7	once	TRBV11-2	TRBD2	CASSPFALAGYEQYF	TGTGCCAGCAGCCCCTTCGCACTAGCGGGCTACGAGCAGTACTTC
TRBJ2-3	.	TRBV6-2/TRBV6-3	TRBD2	CASSYSTSGSIYTQYF	TGTGCCAGCAGTTACTCGACTAGCGGGAGTATATATACGCAGTATTTT
TRBJ2-3	.	TRBV6-1	.	CASSVGALSSTDTQYF	TGTGCCAGCAGTGTAGGGGCCCTCTCCAGCACAGATACGCAGTATTTT
TRBJ2-1	few	TRBV10-2	.	CASRTPQPTYNEQFF	TGCGCCAGCAGAACCCCCCAACCTACCTACAATGAGCAGTTCTTC
TRBJ2-3	.	TRBV5-4	TRBD2	CASSRRAGLESDTQYF	TGTGCCAGCAGCCGCCGAGCGGGACTAGAGTCAGATACGCAGTATTTT
TRBJ2-3	.	TRBV3-1/TRBV3-2	TRBD2	CASSLRRGGSSDTQYF	TGTGCCAGCAGCCTAAGACGGGGAGGGAGCTCAGATACGCAGTATTTT
TRBJ2-5	.	TRBV6-2/TRBV6-3	.	CASSYPSPGRWETQYF	TGTGCCAGCAGTTACCCCAGTCCTGGGAGGTGGGAGACCCAGTACTTC
TRBJ1-1	.	TRBV19	TRBD1	CASSTPTGAEAFF	TGTGCCAGTAGTACACCGACAGGGGCTGAAGCTTTCTTT
TRBJ2-4	once	TRBV6-1	TRBD1	CASSEAGDRGLLGNIQYF	TGTGCCAGCAGTGAAGCGGGGGACAGGGGGCTTTTGGGAAACATTCAGTACTTC
TRBJ2-5	.	TRBV28	TRBD2	CASSLDPSPSSGGETQYF	TGTGCCAGCAGTTTAGACCCCTCTCCCTCTAGCGGGGGAGAGACCCAGTACTTC
TRBJ2-6	.	TRBV5-4	.	CASARVTGANVLTF	TGTGCCAGCGCCCGGGTAACCGGGGCCAACGTCCTGACTTTC